This T cell receptor beta chain was profiled in a study of cytomegalovirus exposure and HLA in healthy donors. Study in general: Of roughly 360 genotyped donors, roughly 81% grouped in the Caucasian-associated ancestry cluster. Study-wide findings and caveats: Cytomegalovirus association was assigned to around 150 TCR beta chains.

The study ran its PCR with 60 Vbeta and 13 Jbeta primers. The data were produced by immunoSEQ multiplex PCR, yet TCRdb's version contains in-frame clones alone and is incomplete. This sample carries 55,000 to 65,000 clones, 80% of them seen once, and the ten largest clones take 3.5% to 4%. This CDR3 has 16 residues. V shed 5 bases, J shed 6 bases, and the junction held 12 bases outside the gene matches. In germline, CDR1 is SGHAT, CDR2 FQNNGV. Of note for this clone: Its antigen is currently unknown.

The rearrangement uses TRBV11-2 and TRBJ2-1; 8 nucleotides match TRBD2. Sequencing was performed on PBMCs. This TCR was sampled from a woman in her forties in good health and CMV-seronegative. The CDR3 nucleotides read TGTGCCAGCAGCCCCTGGCCGGGGACTAGGGGCAATGAGCAGTTCTTC. Residues: CASSPWPGTRGNEQFF.